Reported below is one TCR beta chain. This clonotype has only a few counts. Its antigen is unknown. No base quality information exists; no much larger clone differs at one position. This entry comes from a study of T cell repertoires in cytomegalovirus infection (dated by TCRdb to the late 2010s). At the level of the whole study: The HLA type of each donor mattered for the analysis, because public TCR beta signatures pointed to carriage of CMV infection along with the matching HLA type. Overall study outcomes, separate from this receptor: In both this cohort and an independent cohort of several hundred donors, the cumulative frequency of public TCR beta family members distinguished carriers of CMV infection plus the relevant HLA type. The ex vivo response was dominated by HLA-C-restricted CMV-specific TCR beta clonotypes, and the single most frequent clonotype in two of eight donors was supplied by these HLA-C-restricted clonotypes.

The CDR3 contains 16 residues, cysteine and phenylalanine counted. Just CDR3 DNA is preserved here, 48 bases in frame from base 1. The V end loses 4 bases and the J end loses 1 base, and a stretch of 14 bases separates them. CDR1 is given as SGDLS and CDR2 as YYNGEE, both from the germline V gene. TCRdb records Illumina HiSeq 1500 as the sequencer. TCRdb reanalyzed the raw reads on its own, using fastp at Q25 for trimming and MiXCR for clone calling, and kept in-frame beta chains. All rows with the same CDR3 protein become a single entry with the most common DNA and genes. This sample is represented by about 740,000 distinct CDR3 sequences; roughly 35% of them were singletons. 2.8% of the sample goes to the ten largest clones.

The TCR was taken from a human donor in good health (CMV status not recorded). Some clones in this sample may be carry-over from other donors' samples. The sequenced sample consisted of PBMCs. The chain joins TRBV9 to TRBJ2-2, and perhaps TRBD2 as D gene, on 7 matching bases. The CDR3 is CASSPRGAENTGELFF. The base sequence is TGTGCCAGCAGCCCCCGGGGGGCGGAGAACACCGGGGAGCTGTTTTTT.